The sequence of this TCR beta chain was determined in a study of tumor-infiltrating lymphocytes in primary liver carcinoma. Across the study: Patients comprised men and women whose ages fell between 30 and 69 years. About 3.65 to 7.13 million productive TCRbeta reads were obtained from the samples, with similar numbers across tissue types.

Production of TCR beta cDNA used around 500 ng total RNA together with a constant-region primer. Libraries for TCR beta were built through three nested multiplex PCR rounds, which together made up a slightly modified ARM-PCR procedure. A C-beta reverse primer and TRBV1-TRBV30 forward primers served in each of the first two PCR rounds, at 10 cycles apiece. TCRdb re-analysed the multiplex PCR reads in MiXCR, keeping a single row per CDR3 protein. Of fewer than 350,000 distinct CDR3 sequences detected, 65% appear once; the ten largest clones hold about 6%. Study-wide results and limits: Being bulk and unsorted, samples allowed no CD4+ and CD8+ repertoire comparison. In tumor-adjacent and tumor-blood pairs, overlap was lower than in tumor region pairs.

Germline CDR1 reads SGHRS; CDR2 reads YFSETQ. The CDR3 runs 14 residues. V was clipped by 2 bases and J by 4 bases; unmatched bases: 6. Germline DNA was also extracted, and blood RNA derived from unsorted whole blood. About this clonotype itself: Its target is not known.

Sequencing was performed on peripheral blood. The source of this sequence is a man in his forties with primary liver carcinoma and hepatitis B virus infection. The chain recombines TRBV5-1 with TRBJ2-7, with 7 bases matching TRBD1. CDR3 nucleotide sequence: TGCGCCAGCAGCTTTCTGACAGGGATTTACGAGCAGTACTTC. It specifies CASSFLTGIYEQYF.